Listed below are T cell receptor beta chains from one sample, sequenced in a study of blood T cells in healthy people across ages. TCRdb independently ran MiXCR on the 5' RACE reads; one entry per CDR3 protein. The sample lists over 1,300,000 distinct CDR3 sequences, 59% occurring once. The sample consisted of blood. These receptors were collected from a man in his late teens or twenties in good health. CDR3s include the opening cysteine and the closing phenylalanine or tryptophan. D genes are given only for firm matches. Size is stated for part of the rows, as once, few or many counts, or as a class when the clone is expanded.

clone_size: -; j_call: TRBJ2-3; v_call: TRBV24-1; d_call: TRBD1; cdr3_aa: CATSGGQAGTQYF; cdr3_nt: TGTGCCACCAGTGGCGGACAGGCCGGTACGCAGTATTTT
clone_size: -; j_call: TRBJ2-5; v_call: TRBV4-1; d_call: -; cdr3_aa: CASSTRDSPGLEQYF; cdr3_nt: TGCGCCAGCAGCACCCGGGACTCGCCCGGCCTTGAGCAGTACTTC
clone_size: -; j_call: TRBJ1-6; v_call: TRBV6-1; d_call: -; cdr3_aa: CASSEDSSPLHF; cdr3_nt: TGTGCCAGCAGTGAAGATAGTTCACCCCTCCACTTT
clone_size: -; j_call: TRBJ2-3; v_call: TRBV7-2; d_call: -; cdr3_aa: CTSSFVRASRTDTQYF; cdr3_nt: TGTACCAGCAGCTTCGTTCGCGCTAGCAGGACAGATACGCAGTATTTT
clone_size: -; j_call: TRBJ2-3; v_call: TRBV7-8; d_call: TRBD2; cdr3_aa: CASSLLSGGGADTQYF; cdr3_nt: TGTGCCAGCAGCTTATTGTCGGGGGGTGGGGCAGATACGCAGTATTTT
clone_size: -; j_call: TRBJ2-3; v_call: TRBV7-2; d_call: TRBD2; cdr3_aa: CASSLVRGAGSDTQYF; cdr3_nt: TGTGCCAGCAGCTTAGTGCGGGGGGCGGGGTCAGATACGCAGTATTTT
clone_size: -; j_call: TRBJ2-7; v_call: TRBV28; d_call: -; cdr3_aa: CASSSTAPYEQYF; cdr3_nt: TGTGCCAGCAGTTCCACAGCCCCCTACGAGCAGTACTTC
clone_size: -; j_call: TRBJ2-7; v_call: TRBV4-1; d_call: TRBD2; cdr3_aa: CASSQEGLAGYEQYF; cdr3_nt: TGCGCCAGCAGCCAAGAGGGGCTAGCGGGGTACGAGCAGTACTTC
clone_size: few; j_call: TRBJ2-3; v_call: TRBV25-1; d_call: TRBD1; cdr3_aa: CASVPTGIRTDTQYF; cdr3_nt: TGTGCCAGCGTCCCGACAGGGATTCGGACAGATACGCAGTATTTT
clone_size: -; j_call: TRBJ1-2; v_call: TRBV6-2/TRBV6-3; d_call: -; cdr3_aa: CASSPLGANYGYTF; cdr3_nt: TGTGCCAGCAGTCCCTTAGGGGCTAACTATGGCTACACCTTC
clone_size: -; j_call: TRBJ1-1; v_call: TRBV18; d_call: -; cdr3_aa: CASSPAGDGVNTEAFF; cdr3_nt: TGTGCCAGCTCACCTGCCGGGGACGGAGTGAACACTGAAGCTTTCTTT
clone_size: -; j_call: TRBJ2-3; v_call: TRBV6-6; d_call: TRBD1; cdr3_aa: CASSSYDRDESTDTQYF; cdr3_nt: TGTGCCAGCAGTTCGTATGACAGGGATGAGAGCACAGATACGCAGTATTTT
clone_size: once; j_call: TRBJ1-2; v_call: TRBV7-2; d_call: -; cdr3_aa: CASIPTTANYGYTF; cdr3_nt: TGTGCCAGCATCCCGACGACAGCCAACTATGGCTACACCTTC
clone_size: -; j_call: TRBJ2-3; v_call: TRBV10-3; d_call: -; cdr3_aa: CATTERAGYTDTQYF; cdr3_nt: TGTGCCACCACCGAAAGGGCTGGCTACACAGATACGCAGTATTTT
clone_size: -; j_call: TRBJ2-7; v_call: TRBV20-1; d_call: TRBD2; cdr3_aa: CSARVAAGGVNEQYF; cdr3_nt: TGCAGTGCTAGAGTAGCGGCGGGAGGAGTCAACGAGCAGTACTTC
clone_size: -; j_call: TRBJ2-3; v_call: TRBV5-1; d_call: -; cdr3_aa: CASSREPTDTQYF; cdr3_nt: TGCGCCAGCAGCAGGGAACCCACAGATACGCAGTATTTT
clone_size: -; j_call: TRBJ2-7; v_call: TRBV9; d_call: -; cdr3_aa: CASSVASQGYEQYF; cdr3_nt: TGTGCCAGCAGCGTAGCCAGTCAGGGCTACGAGCAGTACTTC
clone_size: -; j_call: TRBJ1-5; v_call: TRBV20-1; d_call: -; cdr3_aa: CSAIGTSNQPQHF; cdr3_nt: TGCAGTGCTATCGGGACTTCCAATCAGCCCCAGCATTTT
clone_size: -; j_call: TRBJ2-5; v_call: TRBV4-3; d_call: -; cdr3_aa: CASSQLPGRYQETQYF; cdr3_nt: TGCGCCAGCAGCCAACTTCCCGGGCGGTACCAAGAGACCCAGTACTTC
clone_size: -; j_call: TRBJ2-5; v_call: TRBV7-8; d_call: TRBD2; cdr3_aa: CASSLIARKTSGKSEQYF; cdr3_nt: TGTGCCAGCAGCTTAATTGCCCGAAAGACTAGCGGGAAGAGTGAGCAGTACTTC
clone_size: once; j_call: TRBJ1-6; v_call: TRBV12-3/TRBV12-4; d_call: -; cdr3_aa: CASSLRGPLHF; cdr3_nt: TGTGCCAGCAGTTTAAGGGGACCCCTCCACTTT
clone_size: -; j_call: TRBJ1-2; v_call: TRBV15; d_call: -; cdr3_aa: CATGSRLIGYTF; cdr3_nt: TGTGCCACCGGGTCGAGACTGATAGGCTACACCTTC
clone_size: -; j_call: TRBJ2-5; v_call: TRBV13; d_call: TRBD1; cdr3_aa: CASSWTGKARETQYF; cdr3_nt: TGTGCCAGCAGCTGGACAGGGAAGGCGAGAGAGACCCAGTACTTC
clone_size: -; j_call: TRBJ2-1; v_call: TRBV20-1; d_call: TRBD2; cdr3_aa: CSASLRTSGARFF; cdr3_nt: TGCAGTGCTAGCCTCCGGACTAGCGGGGCGCGGTTCTTC
clone_size: -; j_call: TRBJ2-3; v_call: TRBV20-1; d_call: -; cdr3_aa: CTLSPLSDTQYF; cdr3_nt: TGCACCCTCTCTCCCCTGTCAGATACGCAGTATTTT
clone_size: -; j_call: TRBJ1-4; v_call: TRBV13; d_call: -; cdr3_aa: CASSLWGNGGEKLFF; cdr3_nt: TGTGCCAGCAGCTTATGGGGGAACGGAGGAGAAAAACTGTTTTTT
clone_size: -; j_call: TRBJ2-2; v_call: TRBV20-1; d_call: TRBD2; cdr3_aa: CSARGTSSTGELFF; cdr3_nt: TGCAGTGCTAGAGGGACTAGCAGCACCGGGGAGCTGTTTTTT
clone_size: -; j_call: TRBJ2-2; v_call: TRBV4-1; d_call: -; cdr3_aa: CASSQGALGTGELFF; cdr3_nt: TGCGCCAGCAGCCAAGGAGCGCTGGGCACCGGGGAGCTGTTTTTT
clone_size: few; j_call: TRBJ2-7; v_call: TRBV24-1; d_call: -; cdr3_aa: CATSDLHGKGSDQGQYF; cdr3_nt: TGTGCCACCAGTGATTTGCATGGTAAGGGATCAGATCAGGGGCAGTACTTC
clone_size: once; j_call: TRBJ1-2; v_call: TRBV6-1; d_call: -; cdr3_aa: CASSEVTRAVYGYTF; cdr3_nt: TGTGCCAGCAGTGAAGTTACCCGGGCGGTCTATGGCTACACCTTC
clone_size: -; j_call: TRBJ2-7; v_call: TRBV4-1; d_call: TRBD2; cdr3_aa: CASSQASGGRGSYEQYF; cdr3_nt: TGCGCCAGCAGCCAAGCCTCGGGTGGGAGGGGTTCCTACGAGCAGTACTTC
clone_size: few; j_call: TRBJ2-1; v_call: TRBV3-1; d_call: -; cdr3_aa: CASSQEAGNNEQFF; cdr3_nt: TGTGCCAGCAGCCAAGAGGCGGGAAACAATGAGCAGTTCTTC
clone_size: once; j_call: TRBJ1-2; v_call: TRBV5-1; d_call: -; cdr3_aa: CASSLDPAGLSMFYTF; cdr3_nt: TGCGCCAGCAGCTTGGATCCGGCAGGGCTATCTATGTTCTACACCTTC
clone_size: few; j_call: TRBJ2-7; v_call: TRBV20-1; d_call: -; cdr3_aa: CSARDLLGLDEQYF; cdr3_nt: TGCAGTGCTAGAGATCTACTGGGTTTGGACGAGCAGTACTTC
clone_size: -; j_call: TRBJ2-1; v_call: TRBV20-1; d_call: -; cdr3_aa: CSARGWTSTYNEQFF; cdr3_nt: TGCAGTGCTAGAGGCTGGACCTCGACCTACAATGAGCAGTTCTTC
clone_size: once; j_call: TRBJ2-1; v_call: TRBV24-1; d_call: -; cdr3_aa: CATSDFLQSRQFF; cdr3_nt: TGTGCCACCAGTGATTTCCTTCAGAGTAGGCAGTTCTTC
clone_size: -; j_call: TRBJ2-5; v_call: TRBV4-1; d_call: -; cdr3_aa: CASSQDSQGQETQYF; cdr3_nt: TGCGCCAGCAGCCAAGATAGCCAGGGGCAAGAGACCCAGTACTTC
clone_size: -; j_call: TRBJ2-3; v_call: TRBV5-5; d_call: TRBD1; cdr3_aa: CASSSQTGSQDTQYF; cdr3_nt: TGTGCCAGCAGCAGCCAGACAGGGAGTCAAGATACGCAGTATTTT
clone_size: -; j_call: TRBJ2-7; v_call: TRBV6-2/TRBV6-3; d_call: -; cdr3_aa: CASSGAGLSEQYF; cdr3_nt: TGTGCCAGCAGCGGGGCAGGGTTGAGCGAGCAGTACTTC
clone_size: -; j_call: TRBJ1-1; v_call: TRBV4-3; d_call: TRBD1; cdr3_aa: CASSQERFGQGVAFF; cdr3_nt: TGCGCCAGCAGCCAAGAAAGGTTCGGACAGGGTGTGGCTTTCTTT
clone_size: -; j_call: TRBJ2-3; v_call: TRBV29-1; d_call: -; cdr3_aa: CSVGVGLTSDTQYF; cdr3_nt: TGCAGCGTTGGCGTCGGCCTGACGAGTGATACGCAGTATTTT
clone_size: -; j_call: TRBJ1-6; v_call: TRBV3-1; d_call: -; cdr3_aa: CASSQETTLSSYNSPLHF; cdr3_nt: TGTGCCAGCAGCCAAGAAACAACGTTGAGCTCCTATAATTCACCCCTCCACTTT
clone_size: -; j_call: TRBJ2-7; v_call: TRBV4-1; d_call: -; cdr3_aa: CASSQAITGSSYEQYF; cdr3_nt: TGCGCCAGCAGCCAAGCTATTACGGGGAGCTCCTACGAGCAGTACTTC
clone_size: -; j_call: TRBJ1-5; v_call: TRBV20-1; d_call: -; cdr3_aa: CSARQYSNQPQHF; cdr3_nt: TGCAGTGCTCGCCAGTATAGCAATCAGCCCCAGCATTTT
clone_size: once; j_call: TRBJ2-1; v_call: TRBV5-1; d_call: -; cdr3_aa: CASSLDRGGDEQFF; cdr3_nt: TGCGCCAGCAGCTTGGACAGGGGGGGAGATGAGCAGTTCTTC
clone_size: -; j_call: TRBJ2-7; v_call: TRBV28; d_call: -; cdr3_aa: CASSTQVGLYYEQYF; cdr3_nt: TGTGCCAGCAGTACCCAGGTTGGACTGTACTACGAGCAGTACTTC
clone_size: few; j_call: TRBJ2-1; v_call: TRBV12-3/TRBV12-4; d_call: TRBD1; cdr3_aa: CASSPGTGAYEQFF; cdr3_nt: TGTGCCAGCAGCCCGGGGACAGGGGCCTATGAGCAGTTCTTC
clone_size: -; j_call: TRBJ1-5; v_call: TRBV20-1; d_call: -; cdr3_aa: CSARDEVQSQHF; cdr3_nt: TGCAGTGCTAGAGATGAGGTACAGTCCCAGCATTTT
clone_size: once; j_call: TRBJ1-6; v_call: TRBV6-2/TRBV6-3; d_call: TRBD1; cdr3_aa: CASHEGQGNSPLHF; cdr3_nt: TGTGCCTCCCACGAAGGACAGGGCAATTCACCCCTCCACTTT
clone_size: -; j_call: TRBJ1-5; v_call: TRBV7-2; d_call: -; cdr3_aa: CASSSSTFPQHF; cdr3_nt: TGTGCCAGCAGCTCTTCGACTTTCCCCCAGCATTTT
clone_size: -; j_call: TRBJ2-1; v_call: TRBV27; d_call: TRBD1; cdr3_aa: CASSTPGQGVDEQFF; cdr3_nt: TGTGCCAGCAGTACCCCGGGACAGGGGGTGGATGAGCAGTTCTTC
clone_size: once; j_call: TRBJ2-7; v_call: TRBV6-5; d_call: TRBD1; cdr3_aa: CASSRGQEKYYEQYF; cdr3_nt: TGTGCCAGCAGTCGGGGACAGGAGAAATACTACGAGCAGTACTTC
clone_size: -; j_call: TRBJ2-7; v_call: TRBV20-1; d_call: -; cdr3_aa: CSARPMSSYEQYF; cdr3_nt: TGCAGTGCTAGGCCCATGAGCTCCTACGAGCAGTACTTC
clone_size: few; j_call: TRBJ1-2; v_call: TRBV7-2; d_call: -; cdr3_aa: CASSLVGGSRAYGYTF; cdr3_nt: TGTGCCAGCAGCTTAGTGGGTGGCAGTAGGGCCTATGGCTACACCTTC
clone_size: -; j_call: TRBJ2-3; v_call: TRBV6-5; d_call: -; cdr3_aa: CASSTSRVISTDTQYF; cdr3_nt: TGTGCCAGCAGTACCTCCAGGGTTATTAGCACAGATACGCAGTATTTT
clone_size: -; j_call: TRBJ2-3; v_call: TRBV27; d_call: -; cdr3_aa: CASSLNFVTQYF; cdr3_nt: TGTGCCAGCAGTTTAAATTTCGTTACGCAGTATTTT
clone_size: few; j_call: TRBJ2-4; v_call: TRBV25-1; d_call: -; cdr3_aa: CASSGVGIWEQYF; cdr3_nt: TGTGCCAGCAGTGGGGTGGGAATCTGGGAGCAGTACTTC
clone_size: -; j_call: TRBJ2-7; v_call: TRBV29-1; d_call: -; cdr3_aa: CGVQGDEQYF; cdr3_nt: TGCGGCGTACAGGGAGACGAGCAGTACTTC